Shown below are 11 T cell receptor beta chains from a single sample sequenced in a study of T cells in Graves' hyperthyroidism and ophthalmopathy (dated by TCRdb to the late 2010s). The library relied on multiplex PCR. Reads for this sample came from an Illumina HiSeq 2000. TCR beta CDR3 regions were amplified from RNA transcripts. The TCR CDR3 was subjected to a first round of RT-PCR using the HTBI primer set and the Qiagen OneStep RT-PCR kit. The raw public reads went through TCRdb reprocessing: fastp at Q25, MiXCR clone calling, in-frame beta chains kept. Every distinct CDR3 protein forms one entry, paired with its most common genes and DNA. The sample table lists approximately 610,000 distinct CDR3 sequences, 16% of them with a count of one. The top ten hold around a sixth of the sample. The sample comprised blood. The receptors derive from a woman between 18 and 30 years old with Graves' hyperthyroidism.

Ten or more counts support this clonotype. The chain joins TRBV28 to TRBJ2-6; D assignment may be TRBD1 or TRBD2 (5 bases each). CDR1 MDHEN and CDR2 SYDVKM come from the germline V gene. The CDR3 runs 16 residues. The V end lost 4 bases, the J end lost 2 bases, and 12 bases lay between the germline ends. The CDR3 protein is CASSSLQEAGANVLTF. DNA of the CDR3: TGTGCCAGCAGTTCCTTACAGGAGGCTGGGGCCAACGTCCTGACTTTC.

The V gene is TRBV20-1, the J gene TRBJ1-5; D is ambiguous. The V gene's germline CDR1 is DFQATT and CDR2 SNEGSKA (reference sequence). Trimming took 3 bases from V and 0 from J, leaving 9 bases between them. This CDR3 is built from 14 residues. The CDR3 sequence: CSARTDNSNQPQHF. DNA of the CDR3: TGCAGTGCTAGGACGGATAATAGCAATCAGCCCCAGCATTTT.

This clonotype has at least ten counts. This chain links TRBV28 with TRBJ2-1; D ambiguous. The CDR3 sequence is 13 residues long. Trimming stripped 4 bases from V and 4 bases from J, with 8 bases between. The germline V gene encodes CDR1 MDHEN and CDR2 SYDVKM. CDR3 DNA: TGTGCCAGCAGTTCTTTAGCTTACAATGAGCAGTTCTTC. Residues: CASSSLAYNEQFF.

The chain is built from TRBV12-3 or TRBV12-4 and TRBJ1-4; maybe TRBD1 (6 bases). V was cut by 5 bases and J by 7 bases, with 17 bases left in between. The CDR3 totals 15 residues. This chain's CDR3 is CASSPGGGAGEKLFF. For the CDR3, the DNA is TGTGCCAGCAGTCCCGGGGGGGGCGCGGGTGAAAAACTGTTTTTT.

At least ten counts were recorded for this clonotype. CDR3 region: CASSLMAGTPQETQYF. The CDR3 region has the DNA TGTGCCAGCAGCCTAATGGCCGGGACGCCGCAAGAGACCCAGTACTTC. The rearrangement links TRBV11-3 to TRBJ2-5; D possibly uses TRBD1 or TRBD2 (5 bases each). Germline V gene sequence: CDR1 SGHNT, CDR2 YENEEA. The CDR3 is 16 amino acids. Trimming shortened V by 5 bases and J by 2 bases, and 18 bases separated the two germline ends.

V usage is TRBV2 and J usage is TRBJ2-5; 12 bases are shared with TRBD1. V gave up 6 bases and J gave up 5 bases; unmatched junction bases: 4. Germline loops: CDR1 SNHLY, CDR2 FYNNEI. This CDR3 contains 14 residues. CDR3 coding DNA: TGTGCCAGCAGGGGACAGGGGGCGTTGGAGACCCAGTACTTC. Its translation: CASRGQGALETQYF.

This clonotype has a handful of counts. This chain uses TRBV15 with TRBJ2-1; the D is unclear. Germline values: CDR1 LNHNV, CDR2 YYDKDF (reference sequence). Trimming left V 2 bases short and J 4 bases short, with 3 bases between. The CDR3 contains 12 residues. The CDR3: CATSRTYNEQFF. CDR3 in DNA: TGTGCCACCAGCAGAACGTACAATGAGCAGTTCTTC.

This chain joins TRBV6-6 and TRBJ1-2, with D maybe TRBD1 (5 bases). V was cut by 0 bases and J by 7 bases, with 18 bases left in between. From germline, CDR1 is MNHNY and CDR2 SVGAGI (reference sequence). The CDR3 totals 16 residues. As DNA, the CDR3 is TGTGCCAGCAGTTACTCGGCGGGGCAGGGTGGGAGTGGCTACACCTTC. Protein product: CASSYSAGQGGSGYTF.

This clonotype came up a few times. Its ends do not fully match the called genes, so a read error is possible. The V and J genes are TRBV2 and TRBJ2-3; 8 bases map to TRBD2. Germline V gene lookup returns CDR1 SNHLY and CDR2 FYNNEI. The CDR3 spans 14 residues. Written as DNA, the CDR3 is TGTGCCAGCAGTGAAGCGCTTTCAGGGACTAGTTCATGTTTT. This gives the protein CASSEALSGTSSCF. Using reference TRBV2 and TRBJ2-3 for the parts outside the CDR3, the full variable domain is EPEVTQTPSHQVTQMGQEVILRCVPISNHLYFYWYRQILGQKVEFLVSFYNNEISEKSEIFDDQFSVERPDGSNFTLKIRSTKLEDSAMYFCASSEALSGTSSCFGPGTRLTVL.

Only a few counts were recorded for this clonotype. This may come from a read error, since a much larger clone is one base off. The conserved phenylalanine or tryptophan normally closing the CDR3 is absent here, so this likely arose from a read error. V usage is TRBV27 and J usage is TRBJ1-1; 7 nucleotides agree with TRBD1. CDR1 MNHEY and CDR2 SMNVEV come from the germline V gene (reference sequence). The CDR3 totals 15 residues. J gave up 5 bases and V 5 bases, and 11 bases lay outside the gene matches. CDR3 residues: CASSQKTGLRTEAFL. The CDR3, as DNA: TGTGCCAGCAGTCAAAAGACAGGGCTGAGGACTGAAGCTTTCCTT.

This clonotype was observed at least ten times. This sequence joins TRBV28 and TRBJ2-3; D tentatively reads TRBD1 or TRBD2 (5 bases each). Germline loops: CDR1 MDHEN, CDR2 SYDVKM. V was cut by 4 bases and J by 0 bases, with 8 bases left in between. There are 14 residues in the CDR3. In DNA, the CDR3 is TGTGCCAGCAGTTCGAGGGACAGCACAGATACGCAGTATTTT. Translating gives CASSSRDSTDTQYF.